The text below deals with one T cell receptor (beta chain). Its specificity is unknown. This sample is drawn from a study of PD-1 blockade in classical Hodgkin lymphoma. Findings and caveats of the study: Those achieving complete response showed baseline diversity like newly diagnosed patients. Patients with an early start, nivolumab under 1 year after ASCT, were excluded. Baseline TCR diversity was reportedly lower in newly diagnosed patients than healthy donors.

Clones were read by immunoSEQ multiplex PCR, and TCRdb kept only the in-frame ones, dropping some. The sample has more than 50,000 clones, around 87% seen once. Brentuximab vedotin exposure varied, and every patient relapsed after autologous stem cell transplantation. The CDR3 has 15 residues. The junction had 12 bases not matched to a gene; V was cut back by 6 bases and J by 4 bases. Per the germline V gene, CDR1 is MGHDK and CDR2 is SYGVNS. The gene calls are TRBV25-1 and TRBJ2-7, with 7 bases identical to TRBD1. The specimen was peripheral blood mononuclear cells (PBMCs), collected at baseline. This clonotype was obtained from a human donor with classical Hodgkin lymphoma. CDR3 sequence reads: CASSARQGYWYEQYF. In nucleotides, the CDR3 is TGTGCCAGCAGCGCCAGACAGGGATATTGGTACGAGCAGTACTTC.